This T cell receptor beta chain was sequenced in a study of blood T cell repertoires in COVID-19. As for the study in general: Italy, Spain and the United States were the sources of the convalescent and acute COVID-19 samples. PBMCs, B-cell-depleted T cells, or T cells provided the cDNA or gDNA that made up the material.

The method was immunoSEQ multiplex PCR; TCRdb's version includes in-frame clones alone and lacks a portion of them. The repertoire consists of some 250,000 clones, with 85% to 90% occurring once and the leading ten covering around 12%. Seattle enrolled patients during active infection and tracked them longitudinally. The V end was cut by 4 bases, the J end by 4 bases, with 12 bases between. Germline assignment: CDR1 SGHRS and CDR2 YFSETQ. This CDR3 comprises 14 residues. The sample consisted of peripheral blood. The chain recombines TRBV5-1 with TRBJ1-3; D uncertain. This clonotype was sampled from a woman in her twenties or thirties with COVID-19, enrolled during active disease. The CDR3: CASSPARSGNTIYF. DNA of the CDR3: TGCGCCAGCAGCCCCGCTCGAAGCGGAAACACCATATATTTT.